Listed here are 7 T cell receptor beta chains from one sample, sequenced in a study of control samples from healthy donors and cancer patients. Profiled with immunoSEQ multiplex PCR; TCRdb holds only in-frame clones, not every one. The sample has approximately 140,000 clones, about nine tenths seen once. Specimen: PBMCs. The receptor set was obtained from a man aged 50 to 60 with head and neck cancer.

The gene calls are TRBV6-1 and TRBJ1-5, with TRBD1 as a possible D gene (5 bases). The CDR3 covers 14 residues. V was trimmed by 2 bases and J by 5 bases, leaving 10 bases between them. Germline-derived CDR1 and CDR2 are MNHNS and SASEGT. Written as DNA, the CDR3 is TGTGCCAGCAGTGAACACGGGGGGTATCAGCCCCAGCATTTT. Protein: CASSEHGGYQPQHF.

The genes are TRBV5-1 and TRBJ2-2; D is unclear. The CDR3 runs to 15 residues. The germline V gene encodes CDR1 SGHRS and CDR2 YFSETQ. The V end was cut by 0 bases, the J end by 2 bases, with 8 bases between. This CDR3 is CASSLVPLNTGELFF. In nucleotides, the CDR3 is TGCGCCAGCAGCTTGGTCCCTCTAAACACCGGGGAGCTGTTTTTT.

The gene calls are TRBV6-5 and TRBJ2-7; perhaps TRBD1 as D (5 bases). Trimming stripped 0 bases from V and 3 bases from J, with 15 bases between. Germline-derived CDR1 and CDR2 are MNHEY and SVGAGI. The CDR3 runs to 16 residues. In nucleotides, the CDR3 is TGTGCCAGCAGTTACTCTCCTGAACAGGACCTCTACGAGCAGTACTTC. This sequence encodes CASSYSPEQDLYEQYF.

This clone showed up just once. V usage is TRBV2 and J usage is TRBJ1-5; TRBD1 matches 8 bases. Trimming removed 3 bases from V and 0 bases from J; junction bases left unmatched: 7. Per the germline V gene, CDR1 is SNHLY and CDR2 is FYNNEI. There are 17 residues in the CDR3. In nucleotides, the CDR3 is TGTGCCAGCAGTGAGAGGCGTGGACAGGGTAGCAATCAGCCCCAGCATTTT. Residues: CASSERRGQGSNQPQHF. Filled out from reference TRBV2 and TRBJ1-5, the complete variable domain reads EPEVTQTPSHQVTQMGQEVILRCVPISNHLYFYWYRQILGQKVEFLVSFYNNEISEKSEIFDDQFSVERPDGSNFTLKIRSTKLEDSAMYFCASSERRGQGSNQPQHFGDGTRLSIL.

The CDR3 reads CASSSSGAKRNNEQFF. For the CDR3, the DNA is TGTGCCAGTAGTTCGTCAGGAGCTAAACGAAACAATGAGCAGTTCTTC. J is TRBJ2-1 and V is TRBV19, with D uncertain. This CDR3 region has 16 residues. V was shortened by 5 bases and J by 5 bases, with 19 bases between the two germline ends. Germline CDR1 LNHDA, CDR2 SQIVND (reference sequence).

The chain recombines TRBV28 with TRBJ2-7; 11 positions match TRBD2. The CDR3 has 12 residues. Germline loops: CDR1 MDHEN, CDR2 SYDVKM. V shed 10 bases and J 7 bases; nucleotides not matched to a gene: 6. The CDR3 bases are TGTGCCATTACTAGCGGGAGTGGAGAGCAGTACTTC. Residues: CAITSGSGEQYF.

The chain links TRBV28 to TRBJ1-5; no clear D. The CDR3 spans 13 residues. CDR1 is MDHEN and CDR2 is SYDVKM in the germline V gene. V gave up 6 bases and J gave up 2 bases, with 8 bases separating them. This CDR3 is CASRGLGNQPQHF. The CDR3 nucleotides read TGTGCCAGCAGGGGTTTAGGCAATCAGCCCCAGCATTTT.